Following are 6 T cell receptor beta chains from one sample sequenced in a study of cytomegalovirus exposure and HLA in healthy donors. Generated by immunoSEQ multiplex PCR, the TCRdb table keeps only in-frame clones and is missing some. Of around 240,000 clones in the sample, 85% to 90% were seen once. Sequencing input: PBMCs. These receptor sequences come from a woman between 18 and 29 years old in good health and CMV-seronegative.

A single count supports this clone. This sequence joins TRBV13 and TRBJ1-4; TRBD1 matches at 7 bases. This CDR3 has 15 amino acids. The V gene's germline CDR1 is PRHDT and CDR2 FYEKMQ (reference sequence). V was pared by 5 bases and J by 4 bases, with 7 bases of the junction left unmatched. The CDR3 loop reads CASSLGTAFNEKLFF. The CDR3 nucleotides read TGTGCCAGCAGCCTCGGGACAGCCTTTAATGAAAAACTGTTTTTT.

The J gene is TRBJ1-1, the V gene TRBV7-9; the match to TRBD1 covers 10 bases. Losses at the gene ends were 1 base for V and 8 bases for J; bases not matched to a gene: 7. The CDR3 consists of 15 residues. Germline-derived CDR1 and CDR2 are SEHNR and FQNEAQ (reference sequence). The CDR3 DNA reads as TGTGCCAGCAGCTTAGGACAGGGGGCGACCCCAGAAGCTTTCTTT. It codes for CASSLGQGATPEAFF.

The V gene is TRBV19, the J gene TRBJ1-4, with D possibly TRBD1 on 6 matching bases. The CDR3 runs 14 residues. CDR1 and CDR2 (germline): LNHDA, SQIVND (reference sequence). The V gene lost 6 bases and the J gene lost 8 bases, with 16 bases spanning the gap. In nucleotides, the CDR3 is TGTGCCAGTAGCCAACAGGGCCTTGGGGAAAAACTGTTTTTT. Amino acids: CASSQQGLGEKLFF.

This chain links TRBV19 with TRBJ2-1, with a tentative D call TRBD2 (7 bases). The V gene lost 7 bases and the J gene lost 8 bases, with 21 bases spanning the gap. This CDR3 has 15 residues. The germline gives CDR1 LNHDA, CDR2 SQIVND (reference sequence). CDR3 sequence: CASNSASGRGHEQFF. The CDR3 coding sequence is TGTGCCAGTAACTCGGCTAGCGGCCGGGGGCATGAGCAGTTCTTC.

J is TRBJ1-5 and V is TRBV10-2; TRBD1 matches at 11 bases. Losses at the gene ends were 3 bases for V and 5 bases for J; bases not matched to a gene: 9. The CDR3 is made up of 17 amino acids. CDR1 is WSHSY, CDR2 SAAADI, per germline. CDR3 in DNA: TGCGCCAGCAGTGATTTTCAAGGACAGGGGGCTCATCAGCCCCAGCATTTT. Translated: CASSDFQGQGAHQPQHF.

The V and J genes are TRBV27 and TRBJ2-7, with a possible D match to TRBD1 (7 bases). The CDR3 has 18 amino acids. V was clipped by 1 base and J by 3 bases, with 22 bases between them. The germline gives CDR1 MNHEY, CDR2 SMNVEV (reference sequence). The CDR3 bases are TGTGCCAGCAGTTTATTACCCCGGGCAGGGGGGCATTTCTACGAGCAGTACTTC. Its translation: CASSLLPRAGGHFYEQYF.